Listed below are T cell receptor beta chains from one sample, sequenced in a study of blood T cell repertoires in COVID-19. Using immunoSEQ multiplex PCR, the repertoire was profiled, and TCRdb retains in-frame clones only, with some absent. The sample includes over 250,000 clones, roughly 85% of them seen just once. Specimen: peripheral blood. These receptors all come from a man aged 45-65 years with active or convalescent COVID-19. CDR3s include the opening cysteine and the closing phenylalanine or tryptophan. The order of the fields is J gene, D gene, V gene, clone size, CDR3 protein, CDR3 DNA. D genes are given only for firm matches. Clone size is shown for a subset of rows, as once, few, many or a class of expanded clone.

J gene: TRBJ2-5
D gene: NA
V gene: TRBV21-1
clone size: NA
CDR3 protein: CASTQGGETQYF
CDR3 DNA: TGTGCCAGCACCCAGGGTGGAGAGACCCAGTACTTC

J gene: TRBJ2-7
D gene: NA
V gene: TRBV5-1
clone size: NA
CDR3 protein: CASSLRRDTSYEQYF
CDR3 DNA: TGCGCCAGCAGCTTGCGTCGGGACACTTCCTACGAGCAGTACTTC

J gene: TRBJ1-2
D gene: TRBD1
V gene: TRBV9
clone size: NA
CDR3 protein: CASSSHRGRRSYTF
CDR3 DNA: TGTGCCAGCAGTTCACACAGGGGACGCCGAAGCTACACCTTC

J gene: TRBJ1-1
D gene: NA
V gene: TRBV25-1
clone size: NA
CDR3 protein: CASRTLRGEAFF
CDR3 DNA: TGTGCCAGCAGAACCTTGAGAGGTGAAGCTTTCTTT

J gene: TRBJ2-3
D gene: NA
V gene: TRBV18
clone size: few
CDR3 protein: CASSRSRADTQYF
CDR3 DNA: TGTGCCAGCTCAAGATCGAGAGCAGATACGCAGTATTTT

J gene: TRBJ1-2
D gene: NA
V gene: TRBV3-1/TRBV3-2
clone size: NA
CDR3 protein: CASSQDQGNYGYTF
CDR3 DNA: TGTGCCAGCAGCCAAGATCAGGGGAACTATGGCTACACCTTC

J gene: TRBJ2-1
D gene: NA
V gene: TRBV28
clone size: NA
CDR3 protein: CASSPRLVMSNEQFF
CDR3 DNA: TGTGCCAGCAGTCCCCGGCTAGTCATGTCCAATGAGCAGTTCTTC

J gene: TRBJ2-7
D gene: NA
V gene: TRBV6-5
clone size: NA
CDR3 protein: CASSYGSPGRYEQYF
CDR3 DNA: TGTGCCAGCAGTTACGGGAGTCCGGGCCGTTACGAGCAGTACTTC

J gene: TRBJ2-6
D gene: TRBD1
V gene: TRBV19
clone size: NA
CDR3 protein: CASPGGDRGSSGANVLTF
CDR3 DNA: TGTGCCAGCCCAGGGGGGGACAGGGGCAGCTCTGGGGCCAACGTCCTGACTTTC

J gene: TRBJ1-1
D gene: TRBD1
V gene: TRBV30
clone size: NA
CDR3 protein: CAWGQGRLEAFF
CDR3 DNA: TGTGCCTGGGGACAGGGGCGTTTAGAAGCTTTCTTT

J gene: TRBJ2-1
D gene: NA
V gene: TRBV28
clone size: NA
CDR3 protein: CASSRPGAGNYNEQFF
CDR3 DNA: TGTGCCAGCAGTCGTCCTGGGGCGGGGAACTACAATGAGCAGTTCTTC

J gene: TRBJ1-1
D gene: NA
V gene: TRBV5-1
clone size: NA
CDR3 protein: CASSLYNLNTEAFF
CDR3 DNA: TGCGCCAGCAGCTTATACAACCTGAACACTGAAGCTTTCTTT

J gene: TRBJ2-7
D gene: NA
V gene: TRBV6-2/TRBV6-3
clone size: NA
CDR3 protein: CASSRAGASYEQYF
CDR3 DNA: TGTGCCAGCAGTAGGGCAGGGGCCTCTTACGAGCAGTACTTC

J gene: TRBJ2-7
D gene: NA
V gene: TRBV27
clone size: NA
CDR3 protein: CASSPSRGSVFYEQYF
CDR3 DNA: TGTGCCAGCAGTCCCTCCCGCGGTAGCGTGTTCTACGAGCAGTACTTC

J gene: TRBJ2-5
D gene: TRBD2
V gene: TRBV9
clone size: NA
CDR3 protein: CASSEGASGIETQYF
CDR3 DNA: TGTGCCAGCAGCGAGGGGGCTAGCGGGATTGAGACCCAGTACTTC

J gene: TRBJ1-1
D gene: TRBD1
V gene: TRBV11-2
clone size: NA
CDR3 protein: CASSLVSGGAFF
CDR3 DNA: TGTGCCAGCAGCTTAGTGTCAGGGGGAGCTTTCTTT

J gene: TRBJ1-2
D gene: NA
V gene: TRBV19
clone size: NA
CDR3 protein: CASSMRANYGYTF
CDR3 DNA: TGTGCCAGTAGTATGAGGGCTAACTATGGCTACACCTTC

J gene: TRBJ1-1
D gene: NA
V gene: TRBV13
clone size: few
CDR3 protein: CASSVQGGPTAFF
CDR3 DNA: TGTGCCAGCAGCGTCCAAGGAGGGCCGACAGCTTTCTTT

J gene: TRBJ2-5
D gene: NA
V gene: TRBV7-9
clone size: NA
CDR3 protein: CASSTRVKETQYF
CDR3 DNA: TGTGCCAGCAGCACCCGGGTCAAAGAGACCCAGTACTTC

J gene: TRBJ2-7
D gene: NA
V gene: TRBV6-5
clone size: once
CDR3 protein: CASSPPSPTYEQYF
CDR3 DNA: TGTGCCAGCAGTCCCCCCAGTCCCACCTACGAGCAGTACTTC

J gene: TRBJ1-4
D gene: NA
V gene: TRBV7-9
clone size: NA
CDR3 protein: CASSASDSLNEKLFF
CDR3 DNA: TGTGCCAGCAGCGCATCGGACAGCCTAAATGAAAAACTGTTTTTT

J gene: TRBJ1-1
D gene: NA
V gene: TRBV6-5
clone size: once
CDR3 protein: CASGDSHTEAFF
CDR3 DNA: TGTGCCAGTGGCGACAGTCACACTGAAGCTTTCTTT

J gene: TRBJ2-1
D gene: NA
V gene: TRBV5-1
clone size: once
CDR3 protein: CASSQWGGVTYNEQFF
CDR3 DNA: TGCGCCAGCAGCCAGTGGGGCGGGGTCACCTACAATGAGCAGTTCTTC

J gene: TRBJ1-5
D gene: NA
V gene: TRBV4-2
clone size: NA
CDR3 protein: CASSLASGYGQPQHF
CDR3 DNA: TGTGCCAGCAGCCTCGCCTCAGGGTACGGACAGCCCCAGCATTTT

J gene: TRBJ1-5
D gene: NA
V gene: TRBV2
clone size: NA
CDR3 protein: CASEKGSLSNQPQHF
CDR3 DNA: TGTGCCAGTGAGAAAGGGAGCCTTAGCAATCAGCCCCAGCATTTT

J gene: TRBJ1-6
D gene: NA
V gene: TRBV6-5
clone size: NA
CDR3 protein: CASSYSIGPRDSPLHF
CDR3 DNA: TGTGCCAGCAGTTACTCTATCGGCCCCAGGGATTCACCCCTCCACTTT

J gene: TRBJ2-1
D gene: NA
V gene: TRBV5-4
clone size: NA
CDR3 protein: CASSFTIYNEQFF
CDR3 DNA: TGTGCCAGCAGCTTCACTATCTACAATGAGCAGTTCTTC

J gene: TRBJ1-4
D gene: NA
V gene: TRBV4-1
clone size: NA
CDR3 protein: CASSQDTEGKLFF
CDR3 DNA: TGCGCCAGCAGCCAAGATACGGAGGGGAAACTGTTTTTT

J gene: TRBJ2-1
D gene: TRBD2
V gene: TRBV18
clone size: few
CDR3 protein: CASSPGLAAAEQFF
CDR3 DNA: TGTGCCAGCTCACCGGGACTAGCTGCCGCCGAGCAGTTCTTC

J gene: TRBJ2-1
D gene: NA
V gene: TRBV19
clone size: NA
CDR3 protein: CASSVGGSYNEQFF
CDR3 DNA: TGTGCCAGTAGTGTGGGGGGCTCCTACAATGAGCAGTTCTTC

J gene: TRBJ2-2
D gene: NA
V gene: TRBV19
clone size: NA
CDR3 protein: CASSISQGGTGELFF
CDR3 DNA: TGTGCCAGTAGTATATCCCAGGGTGGGACCGGGGAGCTGTTTTTT

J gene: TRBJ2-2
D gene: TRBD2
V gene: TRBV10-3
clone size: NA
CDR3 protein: CAIAQYSGRDTGELFF
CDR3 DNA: TGTGCCATCGCCCAATATAGCGGGAGAGACACCGGGGAGCTGTTTTTT

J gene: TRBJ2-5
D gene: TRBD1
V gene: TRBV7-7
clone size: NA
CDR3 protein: CASSLRDRGQPWQETQYF
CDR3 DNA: TGTGCCAGCAGCCTCCGGGACAGGGGGCAACCGTGGCAAGAGACCCAGTACTTC

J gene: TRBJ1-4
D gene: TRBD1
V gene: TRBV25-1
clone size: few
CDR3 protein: CASSDWTGGREKLFF
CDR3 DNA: TGTGCCAGCAGTGACTGGACAGGGGGTCGAGAAAAACTGTTTTTT

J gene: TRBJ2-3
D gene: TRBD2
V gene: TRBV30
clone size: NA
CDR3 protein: CAWSLTSGRTDTQYF
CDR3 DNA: TGTGCCTGGAGCCTGACTAGCGGCCGCACAGATACGCAGTATTTT

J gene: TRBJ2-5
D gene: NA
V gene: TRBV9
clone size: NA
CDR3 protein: CASSQVPSRGETQYF
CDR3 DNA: TGTGCCAGCAGCCAAGTGCCCTCCCGAGGGGAGACCCAGTACTTC

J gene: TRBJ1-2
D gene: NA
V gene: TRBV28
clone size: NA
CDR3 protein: CASSTPPGLGYTF
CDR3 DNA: TGTGCCAGCAGTACCCCCCCAGGGCTTGGCTACACCTTC

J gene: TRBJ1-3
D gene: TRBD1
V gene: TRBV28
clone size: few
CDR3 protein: CASSPDRDGNTIYF
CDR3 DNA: TGTGCCAGCAGCCCGGACAGGGATGGAAACACCATATATTTT

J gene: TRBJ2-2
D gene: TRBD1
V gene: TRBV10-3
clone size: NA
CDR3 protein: CAITGGLDTGELFF
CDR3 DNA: TGTGCCATCACAGGGGGCCTAGACACCGGGGAGCTGTTTTTT

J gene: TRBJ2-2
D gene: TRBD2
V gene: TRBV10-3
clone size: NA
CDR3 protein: CAISGAGPDTGELFF
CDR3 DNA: TGTGCCATCAGTGGAGCGGGACCAGACACCGGGGAGCTGTTTTTT

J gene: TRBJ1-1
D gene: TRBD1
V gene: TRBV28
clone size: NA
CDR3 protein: CASSPRTGGNTEAFF
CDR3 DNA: TGTGCCAGCAGTCCAAGGACAGGGGGGAACACTGAAGCTTTCTTT

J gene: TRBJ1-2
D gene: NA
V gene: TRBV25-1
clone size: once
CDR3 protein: CASSPARGQLYGYTF
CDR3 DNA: TGTGCCAGCAGTCCCGCCCGCGGACAGCTATATGGCTACACCTTC

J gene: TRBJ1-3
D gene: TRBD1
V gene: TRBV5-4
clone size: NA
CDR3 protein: CASSRDRDGSGNTIYF
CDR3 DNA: TGTGCCAGCAGCCGAGACAGGGACGGCTCTGGAAACACCATATATTTT

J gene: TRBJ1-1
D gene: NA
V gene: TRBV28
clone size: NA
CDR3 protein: CASSLAGAYTEAFF
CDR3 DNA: TGTGCCAGCAGTTTAGCAGGGGCCTACACTGAAGCTTTCTTT

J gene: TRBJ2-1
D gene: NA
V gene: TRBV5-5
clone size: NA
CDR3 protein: CASSFRGANEQFF
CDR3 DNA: TGTGCCAGCAGCTTTCGGGGGGCGAATGAGCAGTTCTTC

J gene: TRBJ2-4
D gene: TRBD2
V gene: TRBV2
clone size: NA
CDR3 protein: CASRGTSGVLNIQYF
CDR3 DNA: TGTGCCAGCAGAGGTACTAGCGGAGTTTTGAACATTCAGTACTTC

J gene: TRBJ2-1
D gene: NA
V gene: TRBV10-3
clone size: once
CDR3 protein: CAISRVAESSYNEQFF
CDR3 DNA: TGTGCCATCAGTAGGGTAGCGGAGAGCTCCTACAATGAGCAGTTCTTC

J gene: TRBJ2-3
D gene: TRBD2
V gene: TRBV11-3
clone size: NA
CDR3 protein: CASSRGTSGRSTDTQYF
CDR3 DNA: TGTGCCAGCAGCCGCGGGACTAGCGGGAGGTCCACAGATACGCAGTATTTT